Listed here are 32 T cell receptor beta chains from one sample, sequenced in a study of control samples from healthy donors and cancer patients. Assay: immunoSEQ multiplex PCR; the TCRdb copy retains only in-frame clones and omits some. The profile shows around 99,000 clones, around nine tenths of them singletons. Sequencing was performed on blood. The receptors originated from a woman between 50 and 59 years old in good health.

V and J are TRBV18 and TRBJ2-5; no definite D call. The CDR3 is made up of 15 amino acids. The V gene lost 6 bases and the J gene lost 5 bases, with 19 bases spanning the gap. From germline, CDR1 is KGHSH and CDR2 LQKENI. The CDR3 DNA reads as TGTGCCAGCTCCCCCCCCGGGCCCGGTGGGGAGACCCAGTACTTC. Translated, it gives CASSPPGPGGETQYF.

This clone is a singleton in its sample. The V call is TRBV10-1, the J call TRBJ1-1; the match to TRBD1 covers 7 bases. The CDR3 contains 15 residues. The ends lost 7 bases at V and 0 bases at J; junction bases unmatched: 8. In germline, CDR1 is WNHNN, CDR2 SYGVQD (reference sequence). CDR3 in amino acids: CASTRNRGMNTEAFF. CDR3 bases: TGCGCCAGCACCCGGAACAGGGGAATGAACACTGAAGCTTTCTTT.

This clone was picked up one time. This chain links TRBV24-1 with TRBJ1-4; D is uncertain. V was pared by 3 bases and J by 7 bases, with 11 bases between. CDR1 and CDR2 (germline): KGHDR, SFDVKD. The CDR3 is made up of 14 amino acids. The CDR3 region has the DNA TGTGCCACCAGTGATAATGGACGCAGTGAAAAACTGTTTTTT. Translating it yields CATSDNGRSEKLFF.

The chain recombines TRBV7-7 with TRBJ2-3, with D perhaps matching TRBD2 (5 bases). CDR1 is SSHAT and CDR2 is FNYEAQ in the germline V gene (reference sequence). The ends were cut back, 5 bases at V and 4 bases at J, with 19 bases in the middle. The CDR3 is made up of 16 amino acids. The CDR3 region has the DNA TGTGCCAGCAGCCCTTGGGTAGCGAGATCGTCAGATACGCAGTATTTT. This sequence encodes CASSPWVARSSDTQYF.

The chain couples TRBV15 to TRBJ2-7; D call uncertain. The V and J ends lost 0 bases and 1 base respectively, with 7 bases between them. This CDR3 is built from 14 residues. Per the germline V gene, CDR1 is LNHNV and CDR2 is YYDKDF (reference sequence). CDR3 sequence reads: CATSRDVGSYEQYF. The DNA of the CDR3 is TGTGCCACCAGCAGAGATGTCGGTTCCTACGAGCAGTACTTC. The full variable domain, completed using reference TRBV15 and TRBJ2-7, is DAMVIQNPRYQVTQFGKPVTLSCSQTLNHNVMYWYQQKSSQAPKLLFHYYDKDFNNEADTPDNFQSRRPNTSFCFLDIRSPGLGDTAMYLCATSRDVGSYEQYFGPGTRLTVT.

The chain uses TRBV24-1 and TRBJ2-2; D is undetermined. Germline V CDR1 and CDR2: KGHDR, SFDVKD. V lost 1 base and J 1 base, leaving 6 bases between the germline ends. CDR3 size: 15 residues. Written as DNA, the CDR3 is TGTGCCACCAGTGATTTTGCCAGGAACACCGGGGAGCTGTTTTTT. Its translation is CATSDFARNTGELFF.

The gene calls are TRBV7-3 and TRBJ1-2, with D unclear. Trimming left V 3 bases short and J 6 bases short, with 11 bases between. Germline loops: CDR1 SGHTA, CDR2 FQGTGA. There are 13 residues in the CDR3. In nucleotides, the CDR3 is TGTGCCAGCAGCTTCCGGAGCGGGGATGGCTACACCTTC. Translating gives CASSFRSGDGYTF.

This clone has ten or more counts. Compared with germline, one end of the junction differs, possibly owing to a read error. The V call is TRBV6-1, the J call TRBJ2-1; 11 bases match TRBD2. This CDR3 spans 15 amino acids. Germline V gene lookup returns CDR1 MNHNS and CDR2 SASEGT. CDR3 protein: CASIELAGDSNEQFF. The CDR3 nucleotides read TGTGCCAGCATTGAACTAGCGGGAGACTCCAATGAGCAGTTCTTC.

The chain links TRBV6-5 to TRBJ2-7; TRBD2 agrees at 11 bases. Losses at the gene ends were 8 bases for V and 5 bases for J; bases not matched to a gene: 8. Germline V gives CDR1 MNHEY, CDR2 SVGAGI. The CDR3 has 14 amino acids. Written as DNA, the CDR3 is TGTGCCAGCTCAGGTAGCGGGGGGGCCCACGAGCAGTACTTC. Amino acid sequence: CASSGSGGAHEQYF.

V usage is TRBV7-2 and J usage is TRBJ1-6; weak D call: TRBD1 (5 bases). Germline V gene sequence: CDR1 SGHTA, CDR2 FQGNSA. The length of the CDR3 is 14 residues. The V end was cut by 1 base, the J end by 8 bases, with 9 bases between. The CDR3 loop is CASSLGGEYSPLHF. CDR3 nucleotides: TGTGCCAGCAGCTTAGGAGGGGAATATTCACCCCTCCACTTT.

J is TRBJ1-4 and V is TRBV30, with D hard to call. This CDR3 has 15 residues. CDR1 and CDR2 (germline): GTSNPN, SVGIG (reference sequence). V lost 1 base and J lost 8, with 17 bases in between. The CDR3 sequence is CAWSEGTDSLEKLFF. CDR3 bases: TGTGCCTGGAGTGAAGGAACAGACTCTTTGGAAAAACTGTTTTTT.

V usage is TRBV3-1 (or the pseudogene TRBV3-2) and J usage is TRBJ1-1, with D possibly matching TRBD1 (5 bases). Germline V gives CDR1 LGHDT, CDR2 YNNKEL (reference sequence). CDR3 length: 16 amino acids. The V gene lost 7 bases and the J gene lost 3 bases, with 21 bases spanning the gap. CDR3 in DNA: TGTGCCAGCACGGAGAAGGGGCAGGGCAATTACACTGAAGCTTTCTTT. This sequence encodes CASTEKGQGNYTEAFF.

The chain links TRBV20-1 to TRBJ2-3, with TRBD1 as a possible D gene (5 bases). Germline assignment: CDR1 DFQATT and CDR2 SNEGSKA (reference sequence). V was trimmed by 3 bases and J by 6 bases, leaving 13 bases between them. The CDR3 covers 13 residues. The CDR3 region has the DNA TGCAGTGCTAGTATTTCGGCAGGGGATACGCAGTATTTT. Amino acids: CSASISAGDTQYF.

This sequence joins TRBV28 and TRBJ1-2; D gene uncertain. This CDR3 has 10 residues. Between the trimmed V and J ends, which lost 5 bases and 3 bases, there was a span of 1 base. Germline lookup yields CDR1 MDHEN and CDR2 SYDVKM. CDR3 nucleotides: TGTGCCAGCAGTCACTATGGCTACACCTTC. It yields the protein CASSHYGYTF.

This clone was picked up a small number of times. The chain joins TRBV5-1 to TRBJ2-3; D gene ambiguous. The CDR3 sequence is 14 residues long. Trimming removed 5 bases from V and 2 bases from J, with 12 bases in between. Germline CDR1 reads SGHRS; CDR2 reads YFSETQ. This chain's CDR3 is CASSTGFLTDTQYF. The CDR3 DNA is TGCGCCAGCAGTACTGGATTCCTCACAGATACGCAGTATTTT.

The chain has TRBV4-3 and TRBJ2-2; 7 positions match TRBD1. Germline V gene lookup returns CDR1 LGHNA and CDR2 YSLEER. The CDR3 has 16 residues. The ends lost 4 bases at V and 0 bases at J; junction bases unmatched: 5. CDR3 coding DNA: TGCGCCAGCAGCCCCCCCGGGACAGCGAACACCGGGGAGCTGTTTTTT. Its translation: CASSPPGTANTGELFF.

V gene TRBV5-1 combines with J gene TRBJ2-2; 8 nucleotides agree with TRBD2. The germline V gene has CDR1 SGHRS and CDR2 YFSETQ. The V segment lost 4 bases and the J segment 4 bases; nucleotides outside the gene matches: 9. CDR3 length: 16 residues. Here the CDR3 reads CASSPPSGRATGELFF. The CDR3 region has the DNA TGCGCCAGCAGCCCGCCTAGCGGGCGTGCCACCGGGGAGCTGTTTTTT.

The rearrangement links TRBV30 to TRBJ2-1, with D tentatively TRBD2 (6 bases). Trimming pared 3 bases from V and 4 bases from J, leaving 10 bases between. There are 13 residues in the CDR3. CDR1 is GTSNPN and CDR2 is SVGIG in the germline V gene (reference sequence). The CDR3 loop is CAWSRELYNEQFF. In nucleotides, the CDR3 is TGTGCCTGGAGCCGGGAGCTATACAATGAGCAGTTCTTC.

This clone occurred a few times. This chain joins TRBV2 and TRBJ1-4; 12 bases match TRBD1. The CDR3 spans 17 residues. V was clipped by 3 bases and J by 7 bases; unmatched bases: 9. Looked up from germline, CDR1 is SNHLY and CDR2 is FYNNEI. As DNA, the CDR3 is TGTGCCAGCAGTGAGGTCGGGACAGGGGGCGCGTTTGAAAAACTGTTTTTT. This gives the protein CASSEVGTGGAFEKLFF.

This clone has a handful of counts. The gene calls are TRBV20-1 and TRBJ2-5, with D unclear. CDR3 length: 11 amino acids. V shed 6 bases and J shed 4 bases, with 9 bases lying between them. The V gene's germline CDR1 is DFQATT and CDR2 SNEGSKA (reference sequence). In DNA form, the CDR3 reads TGCAGTGCCCATTGGGGAGAGACCCAGTACTTC. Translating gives CSAHWGETQYF.

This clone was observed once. The CDR3 loop is CASGGPPYTDTQYF. The CDR3 DNA follows: TGTGCCAGCGGGGGGCCTCCTTACACAGATACGCAGTATTTT. The gene calls are TRBV11-2 and TRBJ2-3; D is tentatively TRBD1 or TRBD2 (6 bases each). Between the trimmed V and J ends, which lost 8 bases and 2 bases, there was a span of 14 bases. In germline, CDR1 is SGHAT, CDR2 FQNNGV. The CDR3 consists of 14 residues.

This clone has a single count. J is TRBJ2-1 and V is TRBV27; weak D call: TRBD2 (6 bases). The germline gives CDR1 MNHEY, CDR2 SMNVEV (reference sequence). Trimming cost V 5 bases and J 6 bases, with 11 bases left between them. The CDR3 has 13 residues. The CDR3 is CASSPRETNEQFF. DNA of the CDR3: TGTGCCAGCAGTCCCCGGGAGACCAATGAGCAGTTCTTC.

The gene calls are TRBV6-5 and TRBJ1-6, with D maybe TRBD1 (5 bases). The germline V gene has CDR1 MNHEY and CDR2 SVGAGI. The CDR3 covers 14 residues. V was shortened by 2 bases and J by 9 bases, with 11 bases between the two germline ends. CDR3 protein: CASSYEAGSSPLHF. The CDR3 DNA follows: TGTGCCAGCAGTTACGAGGCAGGGAGTTCACCCCTCCACTTT.

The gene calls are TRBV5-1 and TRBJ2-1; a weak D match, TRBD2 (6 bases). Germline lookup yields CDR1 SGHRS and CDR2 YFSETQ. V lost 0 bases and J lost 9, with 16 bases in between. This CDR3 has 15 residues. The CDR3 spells CASSLGGGLQGEQFF. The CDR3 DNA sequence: TGCGCCAGCAGCTTGGGTGGAGGGCTCCAGGGTGAGCAGTTCTTC.

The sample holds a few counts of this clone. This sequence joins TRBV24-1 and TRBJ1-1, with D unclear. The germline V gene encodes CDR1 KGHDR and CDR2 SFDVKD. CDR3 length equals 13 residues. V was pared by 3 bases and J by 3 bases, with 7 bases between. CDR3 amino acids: CATSDRVDTEAFF. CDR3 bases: TGTGCCACCAGTGATAGGGTCGACACTGAAGCTTTCTTT.

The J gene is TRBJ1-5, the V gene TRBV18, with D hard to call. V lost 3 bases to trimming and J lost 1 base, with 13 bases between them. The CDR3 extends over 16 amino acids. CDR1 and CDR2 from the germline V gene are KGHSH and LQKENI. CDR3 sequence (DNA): TGTGCCAGCTCACCCGCCTGGCCCGGGAGCAATCAGCCCCAGCATTTT. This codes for CASSPAWPGSNQPQHF.

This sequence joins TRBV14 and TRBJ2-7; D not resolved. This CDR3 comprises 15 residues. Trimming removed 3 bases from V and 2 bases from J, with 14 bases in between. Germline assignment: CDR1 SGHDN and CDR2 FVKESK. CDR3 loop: CASSQSSGSAYEQYF. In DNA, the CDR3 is TGTGCCAGCAGCCAGTCTTCAGGTTCAGCCTACGAGCAGTACTTC.

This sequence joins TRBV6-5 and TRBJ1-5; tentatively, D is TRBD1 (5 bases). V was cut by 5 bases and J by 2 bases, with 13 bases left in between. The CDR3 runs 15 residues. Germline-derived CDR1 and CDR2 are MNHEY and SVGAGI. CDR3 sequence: CASSPTGVGNQPQHF. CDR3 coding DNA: TGTGCCAGCAGTCCCACGGGGGTGGGCAATCAGCCCCAGCATTTT.

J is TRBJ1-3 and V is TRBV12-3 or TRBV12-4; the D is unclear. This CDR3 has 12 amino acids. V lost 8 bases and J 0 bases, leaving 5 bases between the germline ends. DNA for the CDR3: TGTGCCAGCGGGGACTCTGGAAACACCATATATTTT. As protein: CASGDSGNTIYF.

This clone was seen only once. The CDR3 nucleotides are TGTGCCAGCTCACCACTAGCGGGAGGGGATGAGCAGTACGTC. This codes for CASSPLAGGDEQYV. The rearrangement uses TRBV18 and TRBJ2-7; TRBD2 matches 11 bases. The CDR3 is made up of 14 amino acids. Germline V gives CDR1 KGHSH, CDR2 LQKENI. The J segment lost 7 bases and the V segment lost 1 base, leaving 3 bases of the junction unmatched.

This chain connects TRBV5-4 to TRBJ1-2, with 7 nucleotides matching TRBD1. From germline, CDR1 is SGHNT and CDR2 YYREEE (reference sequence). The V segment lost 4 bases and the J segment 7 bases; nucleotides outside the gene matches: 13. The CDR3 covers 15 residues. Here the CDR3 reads CASSPGWDSMFGYTF. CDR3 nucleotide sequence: TGTGCCAGCAGCCCGGGGTGGGACAGTATGTTTGGCTACACCTTC.

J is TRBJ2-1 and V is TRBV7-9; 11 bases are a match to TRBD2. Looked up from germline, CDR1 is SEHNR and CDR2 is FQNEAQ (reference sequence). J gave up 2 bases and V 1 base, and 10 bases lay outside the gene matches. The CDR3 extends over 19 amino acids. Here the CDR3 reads CASSLGSSGRALAYNEQFF. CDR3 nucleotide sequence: TGTGCCAGCAGCTTAGGTAGTAGCGGGAGGGCCCTGGCCTACAATGAGCAGTTCTTC.